This TCR beta chain was identified in a study of blood T cell repertoires in COVID-19. Study in general: Italy, Spain and the United States were the sources of the convalescent and acute COVID-19 samples. From T cells, B-cell-depleted T cells, or PBMCs came the material, which was cDNA or gDNA.

This clone was seen a few times. Authors' analysis steps: Reference gene primer amplification in the assay estimated nucleated cell counts. Profiling relied on immunoSEQ multiplex PCR, and the TCRdb table lists in-frame clones only, not all of them. That table gives V, J and clone size, and the DNA gave D and trimming. Counted here are over 150,000 clones, 86% occurring once; the ten biggest clones make up about a fifth. Germline loops: CDR1 MNHEY, CDR2 SVGEGT. V shed 6 bases and J 5 bases; nucleotides not matched to a gene: 3. This CDR3 is built from 12 residues. Material: peripheral blood. The gene calls are TRBV6-2 or TRBV6-3 and TRBJ2-5, with 7 bases fitting TRBD2. This TCR derives from a man aged 65-85 years with active or convalescent COVID-19. The CDR3 reads CASSPGGETQYF. DNA for the CDR3: TGTGCCAGCAGCCCCGGGGGGGAGACCCAGTACTTC.